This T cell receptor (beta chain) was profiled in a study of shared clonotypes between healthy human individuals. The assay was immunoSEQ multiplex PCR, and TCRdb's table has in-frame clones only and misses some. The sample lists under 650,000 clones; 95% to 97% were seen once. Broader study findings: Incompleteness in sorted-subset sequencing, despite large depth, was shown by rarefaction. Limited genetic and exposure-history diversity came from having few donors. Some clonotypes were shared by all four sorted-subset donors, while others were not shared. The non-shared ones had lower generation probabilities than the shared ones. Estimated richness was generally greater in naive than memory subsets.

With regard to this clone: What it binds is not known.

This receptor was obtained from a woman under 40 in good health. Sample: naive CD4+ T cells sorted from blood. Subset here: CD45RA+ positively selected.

CDR3 coding DNA: TGCGCCAGCAGTCAAAGCGGAGGATCCTCCTACGAGCAGTACTTC. It encodes CASSQSGGSSYEQYF. The rearrangement uses TRBV23-1 and TRBJ2-7; D may be TRBD2 (5 bases). TRBV23-1 carries the ORF label, with uncertain function. V lost 2 bases to trimming and J lost 0 bases, with 11 bases between them. This CDR3 comprises 15 residues.